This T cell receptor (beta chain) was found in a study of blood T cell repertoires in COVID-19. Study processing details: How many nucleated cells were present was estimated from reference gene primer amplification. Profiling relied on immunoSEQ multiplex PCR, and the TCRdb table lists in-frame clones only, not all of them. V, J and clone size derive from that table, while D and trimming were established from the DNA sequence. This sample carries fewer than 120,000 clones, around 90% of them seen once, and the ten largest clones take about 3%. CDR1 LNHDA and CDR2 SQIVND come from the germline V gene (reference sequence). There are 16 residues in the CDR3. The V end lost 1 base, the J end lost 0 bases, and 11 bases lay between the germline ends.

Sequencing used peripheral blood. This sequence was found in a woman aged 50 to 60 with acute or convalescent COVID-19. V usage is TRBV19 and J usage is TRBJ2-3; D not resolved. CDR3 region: CASSIVIKTSTDTQYF. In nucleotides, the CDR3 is TGTGCCAGTAGTATAGTGATCAAAACTAGCACAGATACGCAGTATTTT.